The 17 T cell receptor beta chains below all came from one sample that was sequenced in a study of blood T cells in healthy people across ages (dated by TCRdb to the mid-2010s). Library preparation used 5' RACE. Sequencing took place on an Illumina HiSeq 2500. A second PCR of about 7 to 12 cycles was run with a J-beta primer mix and a sample-barcoded 5' primer. TCRdb took the public reads, trimmed them with fastp at Q25, ran MiXCR for clone calling and kept in-frame beta chains. Each record represents a unique CDR3 protein, reported with the most common genes and DNA among its rows. This sample has more than 800,000 distinct CDR3 sequences in its table, and around 26% of those were observed once. Approximately 15% of the sample lies in the top ten. The sequenced sample was blood. These receptors were obtained from a woman older than 75 in good health.

As regards this clonotype: A much larger clone is a single base away; this may be a read error. The chain has TRBV27 and TRBJ2-1; 8 positions match TRBD2. The CDR3 contains 14 residues. The V segment lost 0 bases and the J segment 15 bases; nucleotides outside the gene matches: 10. Germline V gene sequence: CDR1 MNHEY, CDR2 SMNVEV (reference sequence). The CDR3 bases are TGTGCCAGCAGTTTATCCCCGGGACGAGCGGGGGTGTTCTTC. Translated, it gives CASSLSPGRAGVFF.

On this clonotype itself: The junction does not match germline at one end; this may be a read error. The CDR3: CAISPRTGWGYTF. As DNA, the CDR3 is TGTGCCATCAGCCCGAGGACAGGGTGGGGCTACACCTTC. V gene TRBV3-1 combines with J gene TRBJ1-2; 8 positions match TRBD1. The length of the CDR3 is 13 residues. Germline V CDR1 and CDR2: LGHDT, YNNKEL (reference sequence).

About this clonotype itself: A clone one base away is much larger, so this may be a read error. V and J are TRBV27 and TRBJ2-3; possible D gene TRBD2, 6 bases. CDR1 MNHEY and CDR2 SMNVEV come from the germline V gene (reference sequence). This CDR3 contains 18 residues. CDR3 amino acids: CASSLFPARRTSTDTQCF. CDR3 sequence (DNA): TGTGCCAGCAGTTTATTCCCCGCCCGGAGAACTAGCACAGATACGCAGTGTTTT.

V and J are TRBV20-1 and TRBJ2-5, with 9 positions matching TRBD2. The V segment lost 0 bases and the J segment 11 bases; nucleotides outside the gene matches: 22. The CDR3 sequence is 18 residues long. The germline V gene encodes CDR1 DFQATT and CDR2 SNEGSKA (reference sequence). This CDR3 is CSARDPSGTSQPVNEQYF. CDR3 DNA: TGCAGTGCTAGAGACCCGAGCGGGACTAGCCAGCCCGTCAATGAGCAGTACTTC.

The sample holds many counts of this clonotype. This rearrangement joins TRBV6-2 or TRBV6-3 to TRBJ2-1; D gene uncertain. Germline assignment: CDR1 MNHEY and CDR2 SVGEGT. V was clipped by 8 bases and J by 8 bases, with 10 bases between them. This CDR3 has 11 amino acids. The CDR3 region is CASGRLDEQFF. DNA of the CDR3: TGTGCCAGCGGACGACTTGATGAGCAGTTCTTC.

This clonotype was found many times. This chain connects TRBV7-2 to TRBJ2-1, with a tentative D call TRBD1 (7 bases). The CDR3 has 17 residues. The V end was cut by 5 bases, the J end by 7 bases, with 24 bases between. The germline CDR1 and CDR2 sequences are SGHTA and FQGNSA. The CDR3 here is CASSRQGGLLPRNEQFF. CDR3 DNA sequence: TGTGCCAGCAGCCGGCAGGGGGGACTCCTTCCGAGGAATGAGCAGTTCTTC.

In the case of this clonotype: A much more abundant neighbour one base away suggests this may be a read error. The V call is TRBV20-1, the J call TRBJ2-5, with TRBD2 matching over 9 bases. There are 15 residues in the CDR3. Germline V lookup: CDR1 DFQATT, CDR2 SNEGSKA (reference sequence). V lost 0 bases to trimming and J lost 11 bases; unmatched junction nucleotides: 13. CDR3 sequence reads: CSARDWLAGIDEQYF. CDR3 bases: TGCAGTGCTAGAGATTGGCTAGCGGGGATTGATGAGCAGTACTTC.

This clonotype has ten or more counts. CDR3 region: CASSLDRNEQFF. CDR3 bases: TGCGCCAGCAGCTTGGATCGTAATGAGCAGTTCTTC. The chain joins TRBV5-1 to TRBJ2-1; D call uncertain. Germline assignment: CDR1 SGHRS and CDR2 YFSETQ. The ends were cut back, 0 bases at V and 7 bases at J, with 5 bases in the middle. This CDR3 has 12 amino acids.

This clonotype was observed many times. This sequence joins TRBV11-3 and TRBJ2-7; TRBD2 agrees at 10 bases. CDR1 and CDR2 (germline): SGHNT, YENEEA. V lost 5 bases to trimming and J lost 1 base; unmatched junction nucleotides: 5. This CDR3 contains 15 residues. The CDR3, as DNA: TGTGCCAGCAGCCCCTCTAGCGGGGGTTCCTACGAGCAGTACTTC. Its translation: CASSPSSGGSYEQYF.

As concerns this clonotype: A much larger clonotype is one base distant, so this may be a read error. Given the absence of the conserved phenylalanine or tryptophan at the CDR3 end, a read error is likely. V and J are TRBV4-1 and TRBJ1-2, with a weak D call TRBD1 (6 bases). Germline CDR1 MGHRA, CDR2 YSYEKL. The CDR3 covers 16 residues. Trimming took 0 bases from V and 8 from J, leaving 19 bases between them. This CDR3 is CASSQEGNWGARGYTC. CDR3 coding DNA: TGCGCCAGCAGCCAAGAGGGAAATTGGGGGGCGCGGGGCTACACCTGC.

This clonotype has at least ten counts. This chain uses TRBV6-2 or TRBV6-3 with TRBJ2-2; D call uncertain. V was pared by 4 bases and J by 1 base, with 7 bases between. The V gene's germline CDR1 is MNHEY and CDR2 SVGEGT. The length of the CDR3 is 14 residues. The CDR3 loop is CASSSQRNTGELFF. The CDR3 DNA sequence: TGTGCCAGCAGTTCCCAACGGAACACCGGGGAGCTGTTTTTT.

This clonotype was observed at least ten times. The chain employs TRBV20-1 and TRBJ1-1; D gene ambiguous. Deletions cut 3 bases from V and 3 bases from J, with 11 bases between. This CDR3 spans 13 amino acids. Germline CDR1 reads DFQATT; CDR2 reads SNEGSKA (reference sequence). The CDR3 here is CSASSDWDTEAFF. CDR3 DNA sequence: TGCAGTGCTAGTTCAGATTGGGACACTGAAGCTTTCTTT.

This sequence joins TRBV5-1 and TRBJ2-4; weak D call: TRBD2 (7 bases). CDR1 SGHRS and CDR2 YFSETQ come from the germline V gene. The CDR3 loop spans 14 amino acids. V lost 8 bases and J 6 bases, leaving 18 bases between the germline ends. The CDR3 coding sequence is TGCGCCAGTTCCGGGGGGCGCGGGAGAAACATTCAGTACTTC. Translating gives CASSGGRGRNIQYF. The full variable domain, in which reference TRBV5-1 and TRBJ2-4 provide the parts outside the CDR3, is KAGVTQTPRYLIKTRGQQVTLSCSPISGHRSVSWYQQTPGQGLQFLFEYFSETQRNKGNFPGRFSGRQFSNSRSEMNVSTLELGDSALYLCASSGGRGRNIQYFGAGTRLSVL.

Worth noting for this clonotype: An end of the junction does not agree with germline; a read error may underlie this. The V and J genes are TRBV4-1 and TRBJ1-4, with D perhaps TRBD1 (5 bases). This CDR3 has 14 residues. Germline CDR1 is MGHRA and CDR2 is YSYEKL. This CDR3 reads CASSPLRTNEKPFF. The CDR3 nucleotides read TGCGCCAGCAGCCCCCTCAGGACAAATGAAAAACCGTTTTTT.

The sample holds a few counts of this clonotype. This may be a read error: a much more frequent sequence differs by one nucleotide. The chain employs TRBV5-1 and TRBJ2-5; TRBD2 matches 8 bases. CDR1 is SGHRS, CDR2 YFSETQ, per germline. This CDR3 has 16 amino acids. V lost 0 bases and J lost 11; bases outside the gene matches: 15. CDR3 bases: TGCGCCAGCAGCTTGGCCTCGGCTAGCGGGTACAATGAGCAGTACTTC. Amino acid sequence: CASSLASASGYNEQYF.

This clonotype was seen a few times. A read error may explain this, as a much larger clone is one base away. The CDR3: CASSLNVKGGETQYF. The CDR3 DNA sequence: TGTGCCAGCAGCTTAAACGTCAAAGGCGGGGAGACCCAGTACTTC. The V and J genes are TRBV7-9 and TRBJ2-5; D perhaps matches TRBD2 (5 bases). V lost 2 bases and J lost 5, with 15 bases in between. This CDR3 has 15 residues. The germline V gene has CDR1 SEHNR and CDR2 FQNEAQ (reference sequence).

CDR3 sequence reads: CSASWAVENIQYF. In DNA, the CDR3 is TGCAGTGCTAGTTGGGCAGTGGAAAACATTCAGTACTTC. The V and J genes are TRBV20-1 and TRBJ2-7; no definite D call. The tail of the sequence fits TRBJ2-4 better, so the J call may be wrong. Looked up from germline, CDR1 is DFQATT and CDR2 is SNEGSKA (reference sequence). The CDR3 runs to 13 residues.